The T cell receptor beta chain described here comes from a study of blood T cells in healthy people across ages. This clonotype was observed once. J gave up 4 bases and V 10 bases, and 8 bases lay outside the gene matches. This CDR3 is built from 13 residues. Germline-derived CDR1 and CDR2 are MDHEN and SYDVKM. A sample-barcoded 5' primer and a J-beta primer mix were used in a second PCR of roughly 7 to 11 cycles. TCRdb re-analysed the 5' RACE reads in MiXCR, keeping a single row per CDR3 protein. The repertoire holds 700,000 to 900,000 distinct CDR3 sequences, with roughly 26% as singletons. Another study also made use of these data, one on T cells of mothers and their children.

Sequenced input: blood. The V gene is TRBV28, the J gene TRBJ2-5; 8 nucleotides line up with TRBD1. This TCR was sampled from a boy aged 5-17 years in good health. The CDR3 region is CATLSGGAETQYF. The DNA for the CDR3 is TGTGCCACCCTTTCAGGGGGCGCAGAGACCCAGTACTTC.